The 21 T cell receptor beta chains in this list originate from one sample, sequenced in a study of CD8 T cells in ankylosing spondylitis. Study-wide findings and caveats: For ankylosing spondylitis blood, a TCR beta motif of seven to nine highly homologous variants appeared characteristic.

These receptors' antigens are unknown. TCRdb re-derived calls from the 5' RACE reads in MiXCR, one entry per CDR3 protein. The table records 450,000 or so distinct CDR3 sequences, 25% to 30% of them present only once. The specimen sequenced was blood, either unsorted or a sorted T cell fraction (not recorded which). The receptors were gathered from a male donor with ankylosing spondylitis.

This rearrangement joins TRBV20-1 to TRBJ1-2; no reliable D call. Germline CDR1 and CDR2: DFQATT and SNEGSKA (reference sequence). Trimming took off 0 bases at V and 4 bases at J, with 9 bases between the two ends. This CDR3 contains 13 residues. This CDR3 is CSAREVRVYGYTF. In nucleotides, the CDR3 is TGCAGTGCTAGAGAGGTTAGAGTCTATGGCTACACCTTC.

This clonotype has just a few counts. DNA for the CDR3: TGTGCCAGCAGCTCCACAGGGGTCACCGGGGAGCTGTTTTTT. Protein: CASSSTGVTGELFF. V and J are TRBV11-2 and TRBJ2-2, with 7 bases fitting TRBD1. This CDR3 contains 14 residues. CDR1 and CDR2 from the germline V gene are SGHAT and FQNNGV. Trimming took 4 bases from V and 4 from J; bases not matched to a gene: 3.

The V gene is TRBV11-1, the J gene TRBJ2-3; D is undetermined. The CDR3 runs to 16 residues. Germline V gene data show CDR1 as SGHAT and CDR2 as FQDESV (reference sequence). V lost 5 bases, J lost 0 bases, and 15 bases lay in between. As DNA, the CDR3 is TGTGCCAGCAGCAGCCGGGCGAGCTCTAGCACAGATACGCAGTATTTT. Translated, it gives CASSSRASSSTDTQYF.

This chain connects TRBV7-2 to TRBJ2-1; 7 nucleotides line up with TRBD1. V lost 2 bases and J lost 3; bases outside the gene matches: 7. The CDR3 is 16 amino acids. Germline V lookup: CDR1 SGHTA, CDR2 FQGNSA. CDR3 DNA: TGTGCCAGCAGCTTACCCGGGACAGCGGTCTACAATGAGCAGTTCTTC. It specifies CASSLPGTAVYNEQFF.

Only a few counts were recorded for this clonotype. This chain connects TRBV20-1 to TRBJ1-5; 11 nucleotides line up with TRBD1. Germline lookup yields CDR1 DFQATT and CDR2 SNEGSKA (reference sequence). J was trimmed by 5 bases and V by 6 bases; bases with no gene match: 6. The CDR3 spans 14 residues. The DNA of the CDR3 is TGCAGTGCGCTTCCGGGACAGGGGGATCAGCCCCAGCATTTT. This encodes CSALPGQGDQPQHF.

This clonotype was counted between two and nine times. The rearrangement links TRBV9 to TRBJ2-4; 7 bases align to TRBD1. There are 16 residues in the CDR3. The germline V gene has CDR1 SGDLS and CDR2 YYNGEE. Trimming took 2 bases from V and 9 from J; bases not matched to a gene: 14. The CDR3 DNA sequence: TGTGCCAGCAGCGTCTCCCGTTTGACAGGGACGGGCATTCAGTACTTC. Translating it yields CASSVSRLTGTGIQYF.

The gene calls are TRBV29-1 and TRBJ1-2, with no clear D. Trimming took 7 bases from V and 4 from J, leaving 16 bases between them. The CDR3 contains 13 residues. Germline V gives CDR1 SQVTM, CDR2 ANQGSEA. CDR3 region: CSASRQVGYGYTF. The CDR3 DNA reads as TGCAGCGCATCGCGGCAGGTCGGCTATGGCTACACCTTC.

The chain employs TRBV5-1 and TRBJ2-1, with TRBD2 as a possible D gene (5 bases). The CDR3 is 14 amino acids. Between the trimmed V and J ends, which lost 7 bases and 4 bases, there was a span of 15 bases. The germline gives CDR1 SGHRS, CDR2 YFSETQ. DNA for the CDR3: TGCGCCAGCTCCCGGGGAAAGGATTACAATGAGCAGTTCTTC. It translates to CASSRGKDYNEQFF. Full variable domain (remainder filled in from reference TRBV5-1 and TRBJ2-1): KAGVTQTPRYLIKTRGQQVTLSCSPISGHRSVSWYQQTPGQGLQFLFEYFSETQRNKGNFPGRFSGRQFSNSRSEMNVSTLELGDSALYLCASSRGKDYNEQFFGPGTRLTVL.

J is TRBJ2-7 and V is TRBV20-1; D call uncertain. Trimming shortened V by 6 bases and J by 3 bases, and 6 bases separated the two germline ends. The CDR3 totals 10 residues. Germline V lookup: CDR1 DFQATT, CDR2 SNEGSKA (reference sequence). DNA of the CDR3: TGCAGTGCAAAATTCTACGAGCAGTACTTC. Translation gives CSAKFYEQYF.

The chain couples TRBV12-3 or TRBV12-4 to TRBJ2-1; perhaps TRBD2 as D (5 bases). The CDR3 has 16 amino acids. V dropped 2 bases and J dropped 2 bases, with 13 bases sitting between them. In DNA, the CDR3 is TGTGCCAGCAGTTTAAGGGCGATAGCGCCCTACAATGAGCAGTTCTTC. Residues: CASSLRAIAPYNEQFF.

The chain joins TRBV27 to TRBJ2-6; 7 positions match TRBD1. The CDR3 totals 17 residues. Germline CDR1 and CDR2: MNHEY and SMNVEV (reference sequence). Trimming took 5 bases from V and 0 from J; bases not matched to a gene: 7. DNA for the CDR3: TGTGCCAGCAGTCAGGGGGAAAGAGCCTCTGGGGCCAACGTCCTGACTTTC. This gives the protein CASSQGERASGANVLTF.

This clonotype was detected a few times. The chain is built from TRBV11-2 and TRBJ2-5; no definite D call. CDR1 is SGHAT, CDR2 FQNNGV, per germline. The CDR3 contains 15 residues. Trimming took 1 base from V and 2 from J, leaving 11 bases between them. CDR3 amino acids: CASSLVGRGQETQYF. The CDR3 nucleotides read TGTGCCAGCAGCTTAGTCGGGCGTGGTCAAGAGACCCAGTACTTC.

The rearrangement joins TRBV12-3 or TRBV12-4 to TRBJ2-2; a weak D match, TRBD2 (6 bases). The germline V and J ends were trimmed by 3 bases and 8 bases, with 13 bases remaining between them. The CDR3 extends over 14 amino acids. The CDR3 protein is CASSFRETYGELFF. The CDR3 DNA sequence: TGTGCCAGCAGTTTCCGGGAGACATATGGGGAGCTGTTTTTT.

V is TRBV10-3 and J is TRBJ1-3, with D unclear. Germline V lookup: CDR1 ENHRY, CDR2 SYGVKD. Trimming shortened V by 6 bases and J by 0 bases, and 9 bases separated the two germline ends. CDR3 size: 14 residues. The CDR3 sequence: CAIRDVSSGNTIYF. The CDR3 coding sequence is TGTGCCATCAGAGACGTAAGCTCTGGAAACACCATATATTTT.

This clonotype has a count of ten or more. The rearrangement uses TRBV11-2 and TRBJ2-3, with D unresolved. Germline CDR1 SGHAT, CDR2 FQNNGV. This CDR3 is 11 amino acids long. V was shortened by 8 bases and J by 2 bases, with 5 bases between the two germline ends. This CDR3 is CASASTDTQYF. CDR3 sequence (DNA): TGTGCCAGCGCTTCCACAGATACGCAGTATTTT.

The gene calls are TRBV20-1 and TRBJ2-7; TRBD1 matches 9 bases. Looked up from germline, CDR1 is DFQATT and CDR2 is SNEGSKA (reference sequence). The CDR3 is made up of 14 amino acids. Trimming removed 8 bases from V and 5 bases from J; junction bases left unmatched: 13. The DNA for the CDR3 is TGCAGTTCCCGAATGGGGACAGGGTTCCACGAGCAGTACTTC. As protein: CSSRMGTGFHEQYF.

This chain connects TRBV12-3 or TRBV12-4 to TRBJ2-5; TRBD1 aligns across 9 bases. The CDR3 runs 13 residues. V lost 6 bases and J lost 5; bases outside the gene matches: 4. The CDR3 DNA is TGTGCCAGCAGGACAGGGGGAACGGAGACCCAGTACTTC. Protein: CASRTGGTETQYF.

This clonotype has just a few counts. The chain is built from TRBV24-1 and TRBJ2-1; D might be TRBD2 (6 bases). Trimming stripped 5 bases from V and 0 bases from J, with 16 bases between. The CDR3 totals 17 residues. Germline lookup yields CDR1 KGHDR and CDR2 SFDVKD. CDR3 amino acids: CATSGPAGSHSYNEQFF. In nucleotides, the CDR3 is TGTGCCACCAGTGGCCCGGCGGGGTCGCACTCCTACAATGAGCAGTTCTTC.

The DNA for the CDR3 is TGTGCCAGCAGTTTAGCGCTTCGGGGGGGCGTAGTGGACAATCAGCCCCAGCATTTT. This encodes CASSLALRGGVVDNQPQHF. This chain uses TRBV12-3 or TRBV12-4 with TRBJ1-5, with a possible D match to TRBD1 (6 bases). This CDR3 has 19 amino acids. The germline V and J ends were trimmed by 0 bases and 3 bases, with 21 bases remaining between them.

The chain joins TRBV20-1 to TRBJ1-5, with 8 bases matching TRBD1. V was clipped by 6 bases and J by 8 bases; unmatched bases: 12. The CDR3 is made up of 14 amino acids. Germline V gene sequence: CDR1 DFQATT, CDR2 SNEGSKA (reference sequence). CDR3 residues: CSAYADREVKPQHF. DNA of the CDR3: TGCAGTGCCTATGCGGACAGGGAAGTCAAGCCCCAGCATTTT.

In its sample, this clonotype was seen many times. The chain links TRBV6-1 to TRBJ2-5; D is uncertain. The ends were cut back, 5 bases at V and 4 bases at J, with 8 bases in the middle. Germline V gene lookup returns CDR1 MNHNS and CDR2 SASEGT. The CDR3 is 12 amino acids. DNA for the CDR3: TGTGCCAGCAGTCCCGGTCGAGAGACCCAGTACTTC. Its protein product is CASSPGRETQYF.